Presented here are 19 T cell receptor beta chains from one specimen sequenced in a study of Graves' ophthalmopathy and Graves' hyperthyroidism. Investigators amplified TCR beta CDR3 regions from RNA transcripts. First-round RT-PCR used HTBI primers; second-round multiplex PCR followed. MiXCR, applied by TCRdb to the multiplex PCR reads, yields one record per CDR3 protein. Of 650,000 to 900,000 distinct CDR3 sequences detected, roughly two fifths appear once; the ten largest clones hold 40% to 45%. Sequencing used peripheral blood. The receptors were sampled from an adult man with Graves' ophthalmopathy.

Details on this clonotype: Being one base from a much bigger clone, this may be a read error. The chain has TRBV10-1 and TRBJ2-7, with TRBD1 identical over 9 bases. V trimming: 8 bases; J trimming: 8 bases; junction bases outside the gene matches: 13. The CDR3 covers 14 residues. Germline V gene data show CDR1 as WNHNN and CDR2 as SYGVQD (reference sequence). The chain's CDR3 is CASGLPGQGLQQYF. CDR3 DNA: TGCGCCAGCGGCTTACCGGGACAGGGTCTTCAGCAGTACTTC.

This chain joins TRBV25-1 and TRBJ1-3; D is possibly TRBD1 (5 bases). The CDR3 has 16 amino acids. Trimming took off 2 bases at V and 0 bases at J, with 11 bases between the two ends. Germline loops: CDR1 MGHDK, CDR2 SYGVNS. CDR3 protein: CASSELDSFSGNTIYF. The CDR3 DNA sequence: TGTGCCAGCAGTGAACTAGACAGTTTCTCTGGAAACACCATATATTTT.

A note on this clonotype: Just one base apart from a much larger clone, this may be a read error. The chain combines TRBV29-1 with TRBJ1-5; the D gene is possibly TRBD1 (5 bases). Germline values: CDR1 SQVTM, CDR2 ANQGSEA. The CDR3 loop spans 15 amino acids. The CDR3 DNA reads TGCAGTGCTAGAGGTGGTGGGCAGGGAGGTCAGCCCCAGCATTTT. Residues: CSARGGGQGGQPQHF.

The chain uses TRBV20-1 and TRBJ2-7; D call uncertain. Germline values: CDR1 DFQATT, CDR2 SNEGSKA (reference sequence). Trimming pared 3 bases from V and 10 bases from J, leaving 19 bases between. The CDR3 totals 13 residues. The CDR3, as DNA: TGCAGTGCTAGTCTGGGGTCCCGTACGAGTCAGTACTTC. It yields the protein CSASLGSRTSQYF.

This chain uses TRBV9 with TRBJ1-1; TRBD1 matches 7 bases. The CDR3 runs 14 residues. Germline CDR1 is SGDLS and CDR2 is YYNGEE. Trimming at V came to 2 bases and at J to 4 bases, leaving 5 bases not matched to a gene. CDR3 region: CASSVRDSFTEAFF. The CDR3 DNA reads TGTGCCAGCAGCGTCCGGGACAGCTTCACTGAAGCTTTCTTT.

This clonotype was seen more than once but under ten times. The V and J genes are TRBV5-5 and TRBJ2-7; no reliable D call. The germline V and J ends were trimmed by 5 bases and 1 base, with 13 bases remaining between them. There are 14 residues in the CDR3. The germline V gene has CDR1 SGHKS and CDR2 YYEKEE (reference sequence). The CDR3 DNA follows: TGTGCCAGCAGTCCCTGGTCGTCTTCCTACGAGCAGTACTTC. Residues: CASSPWSSSYEQYF.

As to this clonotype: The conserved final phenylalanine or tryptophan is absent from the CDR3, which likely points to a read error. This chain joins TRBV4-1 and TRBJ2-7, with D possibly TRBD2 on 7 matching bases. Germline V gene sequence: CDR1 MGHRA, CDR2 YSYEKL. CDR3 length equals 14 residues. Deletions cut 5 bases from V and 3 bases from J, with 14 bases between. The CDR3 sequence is CASSDTGRGYEQYC. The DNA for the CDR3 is TGCGCCAGCAGCGATACAGGGAGGGGCTACGAGCAGTACTGC.

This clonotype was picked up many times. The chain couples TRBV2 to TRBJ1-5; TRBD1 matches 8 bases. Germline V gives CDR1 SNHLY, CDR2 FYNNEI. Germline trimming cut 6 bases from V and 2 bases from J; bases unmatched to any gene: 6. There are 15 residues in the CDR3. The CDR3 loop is CASREGTGRNQPQHF. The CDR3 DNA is TGTGCCAGCAGGGAGGGGACAGGTCGCAATCAGCCCCAGCATTTT. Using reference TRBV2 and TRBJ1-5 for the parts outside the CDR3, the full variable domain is EPEVTQTPSHQVTQMGQEVILRCVPISNHLYFYWYRQILGQKVEFLVSFYNNEISEKSEIFDDQFSVERPDGSNFTLKIRSTKLEDSAMYFCASREGTGRNQPQHFGDGTRLSIL.

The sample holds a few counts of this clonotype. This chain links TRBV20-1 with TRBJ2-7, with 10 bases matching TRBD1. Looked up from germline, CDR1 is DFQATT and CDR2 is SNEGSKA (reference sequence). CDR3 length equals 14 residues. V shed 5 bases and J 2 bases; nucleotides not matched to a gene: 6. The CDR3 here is CSALRDRGPYEQYF. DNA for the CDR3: TGCAGTGCTCTACGGGACAGGGGCCCCTACGAGCAGTACTTC.

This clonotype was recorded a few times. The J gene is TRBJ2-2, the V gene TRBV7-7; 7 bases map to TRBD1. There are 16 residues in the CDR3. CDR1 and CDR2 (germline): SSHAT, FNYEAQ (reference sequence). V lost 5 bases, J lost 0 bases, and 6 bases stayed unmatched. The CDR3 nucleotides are TGTGCCAGCAGCCGACCCGGGACAGCGAACACCGGGGAGCTGTTTTTT. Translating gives CASSRPGTANTGELFF.

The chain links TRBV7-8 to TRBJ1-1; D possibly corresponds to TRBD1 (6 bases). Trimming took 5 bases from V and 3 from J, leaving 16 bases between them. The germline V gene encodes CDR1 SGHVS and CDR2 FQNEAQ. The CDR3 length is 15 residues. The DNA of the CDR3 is TGTGCCAGCAGCGGCACGGGGGGGGCGTACACTGAAGCTTTCTTT. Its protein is CASSGTGGAYTEAFF.

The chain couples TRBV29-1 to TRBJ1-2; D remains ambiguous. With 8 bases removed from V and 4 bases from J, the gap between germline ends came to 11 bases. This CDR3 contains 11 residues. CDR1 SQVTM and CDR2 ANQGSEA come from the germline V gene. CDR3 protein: CSYTGRYGYTF. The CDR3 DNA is TGCAGCTACACCGGCCGCTATGGCTACACCTTC.

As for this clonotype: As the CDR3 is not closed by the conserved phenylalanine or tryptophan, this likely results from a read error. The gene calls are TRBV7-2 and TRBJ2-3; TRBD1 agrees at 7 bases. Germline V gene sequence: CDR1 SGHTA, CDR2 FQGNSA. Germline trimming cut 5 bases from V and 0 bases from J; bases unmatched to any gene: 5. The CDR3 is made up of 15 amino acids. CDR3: CASSPRDSSTDTQYL. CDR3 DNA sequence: TGTGCCAGCAGCCCCCGGGACAGCAGCACAGATACGCAGTATTTG.

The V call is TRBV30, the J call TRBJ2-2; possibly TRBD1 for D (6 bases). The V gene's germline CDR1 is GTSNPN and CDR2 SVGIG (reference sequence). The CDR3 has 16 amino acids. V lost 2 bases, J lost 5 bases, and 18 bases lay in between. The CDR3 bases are TGTGCCTGGAGTAGCACCGCAGGGGTATGGACCGGGGAGCTGTTTTTT. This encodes CAWSSTAGVWTGELFF.

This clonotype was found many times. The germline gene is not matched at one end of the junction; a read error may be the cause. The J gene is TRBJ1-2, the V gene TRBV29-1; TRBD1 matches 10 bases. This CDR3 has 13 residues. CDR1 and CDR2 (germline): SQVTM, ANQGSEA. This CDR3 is CSVEGTGVYGYTF. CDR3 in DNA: TGCAGCGTGGAAGGGACAGGGGTTTATGGCTACACCTTC.

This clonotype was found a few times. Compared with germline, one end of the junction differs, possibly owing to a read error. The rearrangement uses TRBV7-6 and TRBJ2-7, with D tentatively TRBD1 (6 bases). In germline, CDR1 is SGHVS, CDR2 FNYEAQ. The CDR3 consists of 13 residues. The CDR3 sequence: CASSLEQGDEQYF. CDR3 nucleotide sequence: TGTGCTAGCAGCTTAGAACAGGGCGACGAGCAGTACTTC.

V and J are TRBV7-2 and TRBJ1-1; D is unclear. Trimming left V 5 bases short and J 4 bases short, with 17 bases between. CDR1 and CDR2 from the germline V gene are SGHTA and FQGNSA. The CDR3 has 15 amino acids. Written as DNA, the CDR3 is TGTGCCAGCAGCCCTCGAAGGGATGGGTCCACTGAAGCTTTCTTT. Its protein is CASSPRRDGSTEAFF.

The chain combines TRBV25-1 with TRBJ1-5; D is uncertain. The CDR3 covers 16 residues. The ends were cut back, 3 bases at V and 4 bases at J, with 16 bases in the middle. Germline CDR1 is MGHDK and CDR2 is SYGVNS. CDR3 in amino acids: CASSDSAGERNQPQHF. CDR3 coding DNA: TGTGCCAGCAGTGATAGTGCCGGGGAGAGGAATCAGCCCCAGCATTTT.

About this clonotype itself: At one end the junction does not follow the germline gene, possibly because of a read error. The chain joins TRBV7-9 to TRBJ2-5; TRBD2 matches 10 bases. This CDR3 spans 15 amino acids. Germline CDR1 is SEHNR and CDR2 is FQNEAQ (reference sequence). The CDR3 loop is CASRPLAGNEETRYF. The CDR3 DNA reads TGTGCCAGCAGACCACTAGCGGGGAATGAAGAGACCCGGTACTTC.